The next 28 T cell receptor beta chains were all read from a single sample in a study of cytomegalovirus exposure and HLA in healthy donors (dated by TCRdb to the late 2010s). Library construction relied on the immunoSEQ multiplex PCR assay. A mixture of 60 forward primers for TCR Vbeta segments and 13 reverse primers for TCR Jbeta segments was used in the multiplex PCR. Not all clones reach the TCRdb copy of this immuneACCESS table, which keeps in-frame sequences only. Checked studies attribute under half of the gap to unresolved V genes and leave the rest unexplained. This sample has roughly 98,000 clones in its table, and around 74% of those were observed once. Around 14% of the sample comes from the top ten. Sequenced input: PBMCs. These receptors were collected from a woman in her 70s in good health and CMV-seropositive.

This chain connects TRBV27 to TRBJ1-1, with a possible D match to TRBD1 (5 bases). There are 14 residues in the CDR3. Deletions cut 2 bases from V and 2 bases from J, with 9 bases between. Germline V lookup: CDR1 MNHEY, CDR2 SMNVEV (reference sequence). The CDR3 here is CASSLADRNTEAFF. The CDR3 DNA is TGTGCCAGCAGTTTAGCAGACAGAAACACTGAAGCTTTCTTT.

This clone was observed a few times. The rearrangement joins TRBV2 to TRBJ1-5, with D possibly being TRBD1 (5 bases). The V gene's germline CDR1 is SNHLY and CDR2 FYNNEI. Trimming stripped 8 bases from V and 10 bases from J, with 24 bases between. The length of the CDR3 is 15 residues. CDR3 protein: CASGRQRSNLDPQHF. The CDR3 nucleotides read TGTGCCAGCGGCAGACAGAGGAGTAACCTCGATCCCCAGCATTTT.

The rearrangement links TRBV19 to TRBJ2-1, with a tentative D call TRBD2 (7 bases). The germline V gene encodes CDR1 LNHDA and CDR2 SQIVND (reference sequence). V shed 6 bases and J shed 10 bases, with 19 bases lying between them. This CDR3 is 14 amino acids long. Written as DNA, the CDR3 is TGTGCCAGTAGCAGACGAGGGGGGGGACTGGAGCAGTTCTTC. This translates into CASSRRGGGLEQFF.

The rearrangement links TRBV18 to TRBJ2-5, with D possibly matching TRBD2 (5 bases). This CDR3 region has 17 residues. Trimming shortened V by 2 bases and J by 1 base, and 17 bases separated the two germline ends. CDR1 is KGHSH, CDR2 LQKENI, per germline. For the CDR3, the DNA is TGTGCCAGCTCACCATTTGGTTCTGGAGGAATCCAAGAGACCCAGTACTTC. Encoded protein: CASSPFGSGGIQETQYF.

The chain combines TRBV7-8 with TRBJ2-5; 11 bases are shared with TRBD2. J gave up 6 bases and V 5 bases, and 11 bases lay outside the gene matches. Germline V gives CDR1 SGHVS, CDR2 FQNEAQ. This CDR3 is 16 amino acids long. CDR3 loop: CASSKDRTSGLKTQYF. The DNA of the CDR3 is TGTGCCAGCAGCAAAGATCGGACTAGCGGGTTAAAGACCCAGTACTTC.

This clone was seen just once. V gene TRBV5-1 combines with J gene TRBJ2-5; 11 bases are a match to TRBD2. Germline lookup yields CDR1 SGHRS and CDR2 YFSETQ. V shed 2 bases, J shed 1 base, and the junction held 4 bases outside the gene matches. This CDR3 spans 16 amino acids. CDR3 DNA: TGCGCCAGCAGCTTTGGACTAGCGGGTTCCCAAGAGACCCAGTACTTC. Its translation is CASSFGLAGSQETQYF.

This clone has just a few counts. The chain is built from TRBV7-3 and TRBJ2-5, with D possibly TRBD2 on 5 matching bases. The CDR3 consists of 13 residues. The V end was cut by 5 bases, the J end by 1 base, with 8 bases between. CDR1 is SGHTA, CDR2 FQGTGA, per germline. CDR3 DNA: TGTGCCAGCAGCGTCGGGGTCCAAGAGACCCAGTACTTC. Residues: CASSVGVQETQYF.

The chain links TRBV4-3 to TRBJ2-1, with 9 bases lining up with TRBD2. Germline V gene sequence: CDR1 LGHNA, CDR2 YSLEER. Trimming cost V 4 bases and J 2 bases; bases outside gene matches: 3. This CDR3 has 15 residues. CDR3 in amino acids: CASSLRGGPYNEQFF. The CDR3 DNA follows: TGCGCCAGCAGCCTGCGGGGGGGGCCCTACAATGAGCAGTTCTTC.

V usage is TRBV14 and J usage is TRBJ2-5; D remains ambiguous. The ends were cut back, 0 bases at V and 3 bases at J, with 11 bases in the middle. CDR1 and CDR2 (germline): SGHDN, FVKESK. The CDR3 loop spans 15 amino acids. DNA of the CDR3: TGTGCCAGCAGCCAAGATATGGGCCCCGAAGAGACCCAGTACTTC. This gives the protein CASSQDMGPEETQYF. Full variable domain (rest looked up from reference TRBV14 and TRBJ2-5): EAGVTQFPSHSVIEKGQTVTLRCDPISGHDNLYWYRRVMGKEIKFLLHFVKESKQDESGMPNNRFLAERTGGTYSTLKVQPAELEDSGVYFCASSQDMGPEETQYFGPGTRLLVL.

This clone appeared once. The chain is built from TRBV4-1 and TRBJ2-7; 7 nucleotides match TRBD1. The CDR3 has 14 amino acids. V lost 3 bases and J lost 5; bases outside the gene matches: 7. Germline values: CDR1 MGHRA, CDR2 YSYEKL. CDR3 loop: CASSHLTGLDEQYF. The CDR3 DNA is TGCGCCAGCAGCCATTTGACAGGGCTAGACGAGCAGTACTTC.

This clone was counted a few times. This rearrangement joins TRBV19 to TRBJ2-2, with 7 bases aligning to TRBD1. Trimming removed 3 bases from V and 4 bases from J; junction bases left unmatched: 5. The CDR3 totals 15 residues. The germline gives CDR1 LNHDA, CDR2 SQIVND (reference sequence). CDR3 nucleotides: TGTGCCAGTAGTATGGAGACAGGGTTCACCGGGGAGCTGTTTTTT. This translates into CASSMETGFTGELFF.

V gene TRBV5-4 combines with J gene TRBJ2-2, with 11 bases matching TRBD1. Germline V CDR1 and CDR2: SGHNT, YYREEE (reference sequence). Trimming removed 5 bases from V and 7 bases from J; junction bases left unmatched: 10. CDR3 length: 16 residues. The chain's CDR3 is CASRGVGQGANGELFF. The CDR3 DNA reads as TGTGCCAGCAGGGGGGTCGGACAGGGGGCGAACGGGGAGCTGTTTTTT.

The chain carries TRBV13 and TRBJ2-5, with 13 bases that match TRBD2. V trimming: 5 bases; J trimming: 2 bases; junction bases outside the gene matches: 5. The CDR3 contains 16 residues. In germline, CDR1 is PRHDT, CDR2 FYEKMQ (reference sequence). The CDR3 sequence: CASSLGLAGQQETQYF. CDR3 in DNA: TGTGCCAGCAGCCTGGGACTAGCGGGACAGCAAGAGACCCAGTACTTC.

The chain is built from TRBV15 and TRBJ2-7; tentatively, D is TRBD2 (6 bases). V gave up 8 bases and J gave up 7 bases, with 21 bases separating them. Per the germline V gene, CDR1 is LNHNV and CDR2 is YYDKDF (reference sequence). This CDR3 has 14 residues. The CDR3 DNA follows: TGTGCCACCCGTGCGGGGATAAGCCGAGGGGAGCAGTACTTC. Protein: CATRAGISRGEQYF.

The chain has TRBV6-5 and TRBJ2-3; TRBD2 agrees at 8 bases. V shed 1 base and J 3 bases; nucleotides not matched to a gene: 6. The CDR3 is 16 residues long. Per the germline V gene, CDR1 is MNHEY and CDR2 is SVGAGI. The CDR3: CASSYYGGALTDTQYF. The CDR3 nucleotides read TGTGCCAGCAGTTACTACGGGGGGGCCCTGACAGATACGCAGTATTTT.

The V call is TRBV7-2, the J call TRBJ2-2; 7 nucleotides line up with TRBD1. In germline, CDR1 is SGHTA, CDR2 FQGNSA. The CDR3 consists of 16 residues. V was pared by 2 bases and J by 6 bases, with 9 bases of the junction left unmatched. CDR3 in amino acids: CASSLLGGPTAGELFF. The CDR3 DNA sequence: TGTGCCAGCAGCTTATTAGGGGGCCCGACGGCCGGGGAGCTGTTTTTT.

The chain employs TRBV7-2 and TRBJ2-7; tentatively, D is TRBD1 (6 bases). The CDR3 covers 16 residues. V dropped 5 bases and J dropped 5 bases, with 22 bases sitting between them. Germline-derived CDR1 and CDR2 are SGHTA and FQGNSA. For the CDR3, the DNA is TGTGCCAGCAGCACGGCCGCCCAGGGGTGGCCCAACGAGCAGTACTTC. Protein product: CASSTAAQGWPNEQYF.

This chain connects TRBV28 to TRBJ2-7; TRBD2 agrees at 13 bases. CDR1 MDHEN and CDR2 SYDVKM come from the germline V gene. Losses at the gene ends were 3 bases for V and 1 base for J; bases not matched to a gene: 0. This CDR3 contains 15 residues. CDR3 sequence reads: CASSLGLAGSYEQYF. The CDR3 bases are TGTGCCAGCAGTTTGGGACTAGCGGGATCCTACGAGCAGTACTTC. The full variable domain, in which reference TRBV28 and TRBJ2-7 provide the parts outside the CDR3, is DVKVTQSSRYLVKRTGEKVFLECVQDMDHENMFWYRQDPGLGLRLIYFSYDVKMKEKGDIPEGYSVSREKKERFSLILESASTNQTSMYLCASSLGLAGSYEQYFGPGTRLTVT.

This clone was detected only once. The chain joins TRBV2 to TRBJ1-1; the match to TRBD1 covers 8 bases. J gave up 8 bases and V 2 bases, and 4 bases lay outside the gene matches. Germline V gene data show CDR1 as SNHLY and CDR2 as FYNNEI. The CDR3 length is 13 residues. The CDR3 reads CASSELWTGEAFF. The CDR3 coding sequence is TGTGCCAGCAGTGAATTGTGGACAGGGGAAGCTTTCTTT.

The CDR3 DNA is TGTGCCAGCAGTTTGCAGGCGGGGACAGGAAAAACCTTC. Translation gives CASSLQAGTGKTF. V usage is TRBV27 and J usage is TRBJ1-2; 8 nucleotides agree with TRBD1. J lost 14 bases, V lost 3 bases, and 11 bases had no gene match. This CDR3 has 13 residues. Per germline, CDR1 MNHEY and CDR2 SMNVEV (reference sequence).

V gene TRBV19 combines with J gene TRBJ2-1; a weak D match, TRBD2 (5 bases). The germline gives CDR1 LNHDA, CDR2 SQIVND (reference sequence). Trimming removed 7 bases at V and 12 bases at J, with 19 bases between. The CDR3 covers 13 residues. The CDR3 region has the DNA TGTGCCAGTACCAACGATTGGGCTAGCAGGCAGTTCTTC. Its translation: CASTNDWASRQFF.

The V call is TRBV11-2, the J call TRBJ2-2; a weak D match, TRBD2 (7 bases). The V and J ends lost 7 bases and 4 bases respectively, with 19 bases between them. This CDR3 spans 16 amino acids. CDR1 and CDR2 from the germline V gene are SGHAT and FQNNGV. The CDR3 coding sequence is TGTGCCAGCACCCCTGTGCGGGGGCGAGTCACCGGGGAGCTGTTTTTT. Its translation is CASTPVRGRVTGELFF. The full variable domain, in which reference TRBV11-2 and TRBJ2-2 provide the parts outside the CDR3, is EAGVAQSPRYKIIEKRQSVAFWCNPISGHATLYWYQQILGQGPKLLIQFQNNGVVDDSQLPKDRFSAERLKGVDSTLKIQPAKLEDSAVYLCASTPVRGRVTGELFFGEGSRLTVL.

In its sample, this clone was seen once. The chain uses TRBV19 and TRBJ2-5; 8 bases are shared with TRBD1. CDR3 length: 14 amino acids. The ends lost 3 bases at V and 5 bases at J; junction bases unmatched: 5. Germline loops: CDR1 LNHDA, CDR2 SQIVND (reference sequence). CDR3 loop: CASSMPGGVETQYF. CDR3 nucleotides: TGTGCCAGTAGTATGCCAGGGGGCGTTGAGACCCAGTACTTC.

The gene calls are TRBV18 and TRBJ1-4; 7 bases fit TRBD1. The J segment lost 6 bases and the V segment lost 3 bases, leaving 4 bases of the junction unmatched. The germline V gene has CDR1 KGHSH and CDR2 LQKENI. The CDR3 extends over 14 amino acids. CDR3: CASSPRGVDEKLFF. Here the CDR3 DNA reads TGTGCCAGCTCACCCAGGGGGGTGGATGAAAAACTGTTTTTT.

The rearrangement joins TRBV28 to TRBJ1-1, with no clear D. This CDR3 has 11 residues. The germline gives CDR1 MDHEN, CDR2 SYDVKM. V lost 7 bases and J 4 bases, leaving 7 bases between the germline ends. The CDR3 sequence: CASKSGTEAFF. The CDR3 DNA is TGTGCCAGCAAGTCGGGCACTGAAGCTTTCTTT.

This clone was seen only a few times. V and J are TRBV9 and TRBJ2-3, with 10 bases aligning to TRBD2. The CDR3 has 16 residues. CDR1 is SGDLS and CDR2 is YYNGEE in the germline V gene. With 0 bases clipped from V and 4 bases from J, the junction kept 5 bases outside the gene matches. CDR3 in DNA: TGTGCCAGCAGCGTAGCTCTAGCGGGGGACGCAGATACGCAGTATTTT. Translation: CASSVALAGDADTQYF.

The V gene is TRBV4-2, the J gene TRBJ1-2; a possible D gene is TRBD1 (6 bases). The CDR3 loop spans 15 amino acids. V was clipped by 2 bases and J by 3 bases, with 13 bases between them. The germline CDR1 and CDR2 sequences are LGHNA and YNFKEQ. CDR3: CASSQLGGSHYGYTF. For the CDR3, the DNA is TGTGCCAGCAGCCAACTAGGGGGTTCTCACTATGGCTACACCTTC.

This clone was observed a single time. V is TRBV4-2 and J is TRBJ1-6, with D unresolved. Deletions cut 0 bases from V and 0 bases from J, with 12 bases between. The germline gives CDR1 LGHNA, CDR2 YNFKEQ. This CDR3 is built from 18 residues. This chain's CDR3 is CASSQETAWSSYNSPLHF. The DNA of the CDR3 is TGTGCCAGCAGCCAAGAAACCGCCTGGAGCTCCTATAATTCACCCCTCCACTTT.